The clone carrying this T cell receptor (beta chain) was counted only a few times. This sample was taken from a study of blood T cell repertoires in COVID-19. About the study: Nucleic acid was either cDNA or gDNA, and it came from T cells, B-cell-depleted T cells, or PBMCs.

Original data processing: Reference gene primer amplification in the assay estimated nucleated cell counts. Data came from immunoSEQ multiplex PCR; TCRdb stores just in-frame clones and leaves some out. V, J and clone size are those of that table, while D and trimming were read from the DNA. The sample has 150,000 to 200,000 clones, roughly 80% seen once. Patients at the Seattle site were enrolled during active infection and followed longitudinally. The sequenced material came from peripheral blood. The TCR was taken from a woman in her 40s with COVID-19, enrolled during active disease.

The chain's CDR3 is CASSVEAGGLYGYTF. CDR3 coding DNA: TGTGCCAGCAGCGTAGAAGCAGGGGGTCTCTATGGCTACACCTTC. The J gene is TRBJ1-2, the V gene TRBV9; 7 positions match TRBD1. The CDR3 loop spans 15 amino acids. Per the germline V gene, CDR1 is SGDLS and CDR2 is YYNGEE. The V segment lost 0 bases and the J segment 4 bases; nucleotides outside the gene matches: 6.